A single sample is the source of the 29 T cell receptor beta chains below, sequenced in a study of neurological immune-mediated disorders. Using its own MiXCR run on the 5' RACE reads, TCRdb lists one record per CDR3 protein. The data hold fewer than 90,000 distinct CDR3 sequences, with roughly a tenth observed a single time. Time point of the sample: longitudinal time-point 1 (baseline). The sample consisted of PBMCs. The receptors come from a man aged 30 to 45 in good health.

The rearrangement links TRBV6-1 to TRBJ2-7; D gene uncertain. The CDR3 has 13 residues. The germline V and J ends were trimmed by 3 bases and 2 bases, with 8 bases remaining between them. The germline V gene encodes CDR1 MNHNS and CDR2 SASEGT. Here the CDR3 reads CASSDSLTYEQYF. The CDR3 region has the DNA TGTGCCAGCAGTGACTCCCTGACCTACGAGCAGTACTTC.

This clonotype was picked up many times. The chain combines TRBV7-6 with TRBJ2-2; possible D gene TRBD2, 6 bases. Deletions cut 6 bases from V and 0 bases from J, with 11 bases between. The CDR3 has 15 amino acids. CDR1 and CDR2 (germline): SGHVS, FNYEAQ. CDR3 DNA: TGTGCCAGCAGATCATTAGCGGCGAACACCGGGGAGCTGTTTTTT. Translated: CASRSLAANTGELFF.

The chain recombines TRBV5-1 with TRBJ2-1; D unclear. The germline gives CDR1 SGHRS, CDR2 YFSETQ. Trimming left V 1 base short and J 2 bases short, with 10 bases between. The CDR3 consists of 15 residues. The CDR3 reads CASSLFRLTYNEQFF. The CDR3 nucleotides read TGCGCCAGCAGCTTGTTTCGGCTAACCTACAATGAGCAGTTCTTC.

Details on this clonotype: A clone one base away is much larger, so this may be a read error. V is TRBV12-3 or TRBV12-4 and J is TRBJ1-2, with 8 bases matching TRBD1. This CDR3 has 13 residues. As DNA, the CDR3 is TGTGCCATCAGTTTAAGGACAGGGTCGGACTACACCTTC. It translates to CAISLRTGSDYTF.

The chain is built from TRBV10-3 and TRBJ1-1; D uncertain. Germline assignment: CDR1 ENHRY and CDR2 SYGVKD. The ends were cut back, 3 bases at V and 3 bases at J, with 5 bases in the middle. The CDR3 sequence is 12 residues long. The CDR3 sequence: CAISEVDTEAFF. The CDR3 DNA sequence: TGTGCCATCAGTGAAGTGGACACTGAAGCTTTCTTT.

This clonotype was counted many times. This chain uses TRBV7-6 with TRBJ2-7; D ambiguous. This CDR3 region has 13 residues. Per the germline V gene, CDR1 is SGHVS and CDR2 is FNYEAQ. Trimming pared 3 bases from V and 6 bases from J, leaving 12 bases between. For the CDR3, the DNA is TGTGCCAGCAGCTTCGCTGGACCCCTCGAGCAGTACTTC. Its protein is CASSFAGPLEQYF.

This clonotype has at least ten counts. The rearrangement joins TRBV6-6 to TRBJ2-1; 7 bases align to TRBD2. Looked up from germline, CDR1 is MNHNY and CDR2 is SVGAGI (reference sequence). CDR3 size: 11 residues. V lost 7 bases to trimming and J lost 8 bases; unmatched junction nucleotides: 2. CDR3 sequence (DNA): TGTGCCAGCAAAGCGGGACATGAGCAGTTCTTC. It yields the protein CASKAGHEQFF.

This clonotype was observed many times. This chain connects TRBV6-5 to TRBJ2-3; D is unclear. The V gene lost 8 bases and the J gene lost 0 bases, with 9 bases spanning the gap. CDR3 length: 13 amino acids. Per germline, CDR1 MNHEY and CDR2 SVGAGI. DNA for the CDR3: TGTGCCAGCTCTTCGCTCAGCACAGATACGCAGTATTTT. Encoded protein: CASSSLSTDTQYF.

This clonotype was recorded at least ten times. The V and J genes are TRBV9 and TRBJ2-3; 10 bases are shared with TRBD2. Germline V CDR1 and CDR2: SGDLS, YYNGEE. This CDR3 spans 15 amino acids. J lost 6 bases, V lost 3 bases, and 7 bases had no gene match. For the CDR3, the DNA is TGTGCCAGCAGCGGAACCGGGACTAGCGAGGATACGCAGTATTTT. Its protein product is CASSGTGTSEDTQYF. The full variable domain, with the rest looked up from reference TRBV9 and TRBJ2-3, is DSGVTQTPKHLITATGQRVTLRCSPRSGDLSVYWYQQSLDQGLQFLIQYYNGEERAKGNILERFSAQQFPDLHSELNLSSLELGDSALYFCASSGTGTSEDTQYFGPGTRLTVL.

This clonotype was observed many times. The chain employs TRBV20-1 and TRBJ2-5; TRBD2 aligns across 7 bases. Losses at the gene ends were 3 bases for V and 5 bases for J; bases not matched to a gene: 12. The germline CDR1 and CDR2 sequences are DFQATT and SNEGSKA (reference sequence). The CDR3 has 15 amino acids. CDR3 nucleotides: TGCAGTGCTAGTGGGGCTGCCAGGGAGGGGGAGACCCAGTACTTC. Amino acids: CSASGAAREGETQYF.

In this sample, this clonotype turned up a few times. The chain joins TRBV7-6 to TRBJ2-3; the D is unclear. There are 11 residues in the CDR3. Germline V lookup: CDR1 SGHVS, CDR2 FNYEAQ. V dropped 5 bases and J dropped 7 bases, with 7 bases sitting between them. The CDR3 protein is CASSLGNTQYF. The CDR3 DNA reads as TGTGCCAGCAGCCTAGGGAATACGCAGTATTTT.

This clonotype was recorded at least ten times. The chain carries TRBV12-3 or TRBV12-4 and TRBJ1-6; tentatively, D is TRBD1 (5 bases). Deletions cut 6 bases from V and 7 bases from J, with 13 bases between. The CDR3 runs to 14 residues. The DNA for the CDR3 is TGTGCCAGCAGCAGAGACAGTACCAATTCACCCCTCCACTTT. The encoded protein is CASSRDSTNSPLHF.

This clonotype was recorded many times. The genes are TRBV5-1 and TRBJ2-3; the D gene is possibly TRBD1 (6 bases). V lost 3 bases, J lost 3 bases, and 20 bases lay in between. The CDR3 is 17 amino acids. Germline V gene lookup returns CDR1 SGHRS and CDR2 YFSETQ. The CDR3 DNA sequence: TGCGCCAGCAGCTCACCTCCGGGACAAGGGCCGACAGATACGCAGTATTTT. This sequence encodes CASSSPPGQGPTDTQYF.

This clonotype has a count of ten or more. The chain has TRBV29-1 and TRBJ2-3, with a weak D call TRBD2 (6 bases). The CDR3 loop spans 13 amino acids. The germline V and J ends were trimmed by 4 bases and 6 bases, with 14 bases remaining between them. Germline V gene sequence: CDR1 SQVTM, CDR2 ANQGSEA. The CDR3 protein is CSVGPGGIDTQYF. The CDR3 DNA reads TGCAGCGTTGGACCTGGAGGGATCGATACGCAGTATTTT.

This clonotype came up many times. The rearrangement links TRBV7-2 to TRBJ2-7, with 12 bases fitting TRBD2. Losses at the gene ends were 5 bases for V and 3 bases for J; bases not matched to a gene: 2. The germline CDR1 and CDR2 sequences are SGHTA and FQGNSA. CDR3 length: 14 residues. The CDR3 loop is CASSRTSGNYEQYF. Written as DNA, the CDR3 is TGTGCCAGCAGCCGGACTAGCGGGAACTACGAGCAGTACTTC.

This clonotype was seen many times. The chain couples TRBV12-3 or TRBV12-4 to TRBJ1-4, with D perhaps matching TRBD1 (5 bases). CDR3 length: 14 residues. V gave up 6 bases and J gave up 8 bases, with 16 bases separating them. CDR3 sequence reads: CASSLSGGGEKLFF. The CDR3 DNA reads TGTGCCAGCAGCCTTTCCGGGGGAGGAGAAAAACTGTTTTTT.

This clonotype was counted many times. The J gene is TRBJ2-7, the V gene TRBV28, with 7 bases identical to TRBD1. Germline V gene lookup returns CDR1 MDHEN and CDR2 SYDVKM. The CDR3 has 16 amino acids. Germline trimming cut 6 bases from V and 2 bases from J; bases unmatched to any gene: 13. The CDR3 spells CASSRIDRARPYEQYF. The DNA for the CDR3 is TGTGCCAGCAGCCGAATCGACAGGGCAAGACCCTACGAGCAGTACTTC.

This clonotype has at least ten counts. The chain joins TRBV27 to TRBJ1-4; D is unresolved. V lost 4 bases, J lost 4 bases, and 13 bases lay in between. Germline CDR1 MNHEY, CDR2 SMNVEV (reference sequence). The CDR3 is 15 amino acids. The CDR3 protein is CASSSGRTFNEKLFF. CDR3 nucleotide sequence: TGTGCCAGCAGTTCTGGACGGACGTTTAATGAAAAACTGTTTTTT.

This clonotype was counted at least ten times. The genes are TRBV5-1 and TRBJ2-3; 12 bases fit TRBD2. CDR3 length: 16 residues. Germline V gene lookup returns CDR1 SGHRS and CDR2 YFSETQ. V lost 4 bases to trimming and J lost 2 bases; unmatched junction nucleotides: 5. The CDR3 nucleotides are TGCGCCAGCAGCCCGGGACTAGCGGGCCTCACAGATACGCAGTATTTT. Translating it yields CASSPGLAGLTDTQYF.

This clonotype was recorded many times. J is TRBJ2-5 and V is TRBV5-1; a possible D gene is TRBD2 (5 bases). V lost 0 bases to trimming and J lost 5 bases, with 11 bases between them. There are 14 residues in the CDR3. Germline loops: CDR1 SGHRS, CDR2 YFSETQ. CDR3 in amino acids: CASSLGPPGETQYF. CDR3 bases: TGCGCCAGCAGCTTGGGACCCCCGGGGGAGACCCAGTACTTC.

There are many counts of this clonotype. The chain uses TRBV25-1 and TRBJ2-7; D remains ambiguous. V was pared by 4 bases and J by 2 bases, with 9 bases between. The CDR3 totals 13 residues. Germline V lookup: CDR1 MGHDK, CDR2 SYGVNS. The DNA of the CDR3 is TGTGCCAGCAGTGGTTGGGATACCTACGAGCAGTACTTC. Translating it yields CASSGWDTYEQYF.

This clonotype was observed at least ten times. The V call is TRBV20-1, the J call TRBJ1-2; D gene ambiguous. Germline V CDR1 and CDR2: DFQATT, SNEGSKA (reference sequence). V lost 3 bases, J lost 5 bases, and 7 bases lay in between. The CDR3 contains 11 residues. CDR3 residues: CSASALYGYTF. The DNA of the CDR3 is TGCAGTGCTAGCGCTCTATATGGCTACACCTTC.

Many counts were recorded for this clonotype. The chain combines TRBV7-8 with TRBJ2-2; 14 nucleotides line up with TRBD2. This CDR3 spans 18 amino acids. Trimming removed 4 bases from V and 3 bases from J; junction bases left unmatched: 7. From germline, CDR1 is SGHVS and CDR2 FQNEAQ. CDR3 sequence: CASSSGLAGGWDTGELFF. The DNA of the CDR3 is TGTGCCAGCAGCTCCGGACTAGCGGGAGGTTGGGACACCGGGGAGCTGTTTTTT.

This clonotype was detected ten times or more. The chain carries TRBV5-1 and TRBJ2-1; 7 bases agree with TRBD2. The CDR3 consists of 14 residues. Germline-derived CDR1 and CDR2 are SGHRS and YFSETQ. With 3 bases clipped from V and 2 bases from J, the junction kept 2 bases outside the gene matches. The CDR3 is CASSSGTTYNEQFF. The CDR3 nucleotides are TGCGCCAGCAGCTCCGGGACTACCTACAATGAGCAGTTCTTC.

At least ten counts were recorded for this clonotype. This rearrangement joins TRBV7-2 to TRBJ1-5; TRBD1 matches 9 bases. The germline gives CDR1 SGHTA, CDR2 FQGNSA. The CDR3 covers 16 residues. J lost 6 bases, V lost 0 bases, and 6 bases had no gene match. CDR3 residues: CASSLAFGTGSQPQHF. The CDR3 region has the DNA TGTGCCAGCAGCTTAGCTTTCGGGACAGGGTCTCAGCCCCAGCATTTT.

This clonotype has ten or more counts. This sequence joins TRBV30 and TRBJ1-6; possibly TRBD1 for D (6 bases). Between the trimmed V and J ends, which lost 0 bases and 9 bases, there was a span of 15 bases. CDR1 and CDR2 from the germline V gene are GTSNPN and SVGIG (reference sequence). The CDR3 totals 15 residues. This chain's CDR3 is CAWSVRRGAFSPLHF. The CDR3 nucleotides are TGTGCCTGGAGTGTACGTCGGGGGGCGTTTTCACCCCTCCACTTT.

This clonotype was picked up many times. In DNA form, the CDR3 reads TGCGCCAGCAGTTTATACACAGATACGCAGTATTTT. It encodes CASSLYTDTQYF. This chain links TRBV5-1 with TRBJ2-3; no definite D call. CDR1 SGHRS and CDR2 YFSETQ come from the germline V gene. This CDR3 has 12 residues. Trimming shortened V by 5 bases and J by 2 bases, and 6 bases separated the two germline ends.

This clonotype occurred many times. The CDR3 loop reads CASSQGNQPYNEQFF. DNA of the CDR3: TGTGCCAGCAGCCAAGGAAACCAACCCTACAATGAGCAGTTCTTC. The gene calls are TRBV3-1 and TRBJ2-1; D is ambiguous. Germline lookup yields CDR1 LGHDT and CDR2 YNNKEL (reference sequence). V lost 1 base and J 2 bases, leaving 9 bases between the germline ends. The CDR3 has 15 amino acids.

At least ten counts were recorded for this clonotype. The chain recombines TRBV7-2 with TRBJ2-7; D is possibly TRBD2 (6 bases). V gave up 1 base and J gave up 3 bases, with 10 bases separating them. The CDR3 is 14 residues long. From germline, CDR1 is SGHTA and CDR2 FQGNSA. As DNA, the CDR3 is TGTGCCAGCAGCTTAGTAGCGGTAATCTACGAGCAGTACTTC. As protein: CASSLVAVIYEQYF.